Below, 17 T cell receptor beta chains from the same sample are listed, as sequenced in a study of beta chain features in type 1 diabetes. The whole isolated RNA underwent reverse transcription, so sequencing captured expressed TCRB transcripts. Data came from immunoSEQ multiplex PCR; TCRdb stores just in-frame clones and leaves some out. Of around 340,000 clones detected, 6.5% to 10% appear once; the ten largest clones hold less than 0.45%. Specimen: central memory CD4+ T cells from blood. These receptors all come from a woman under 30 in good health.

This chain uses TRBV21-1 with TRBJ2-3; the D call TRBD2 from the table was never checked on the DNA. TRBV21-1 is listed as a pseudogene. This CDR3 region has 17 residues. The DNA of the CDR3 is TGTGCCAGCAGCCTCCGGGGGGGCGTTATCAGCACAGATACGCAGTATTTT. It is translated as CASSLRGGVISTDTQYF.

This clone was picked up a small number of times. The final CDR3 position lacks the conserved phenylalanine or tryptophan, pointing to a likely read error. Because the CDR3's place on the DNA is in doubt, the DNA is left out and the CDR3 is given as listed by TCRdb. This sequence joins TRBV9 and TRBJ2-7; the table names TRBD2, a call not compared with the DNA. The CDR3 sequence runs 8 residues, both termini included. CDR1 SGDLS and CDR2 YYNGEE come from the germline V gene. CDR3 loop: CASSDPGT.

The chain uses TRBV18 and TRBJ2-5, with D unclear. CDR1 and CDR2 from the germline V gene are KGHSH and LQKENI. V was clipped by 3 bases and J by 7 bases, with 12 bases between them. The CDR3 runs 13 residues. CDR3: CASSPGEDGTQYF. CDR3 bases: TGTGCCAGCTCACCTGGTGAGGACGGGACCCAGTACTTC.

As concerns this clone: Different DNA sequences within this sample yield the same CDR3. The chain has TRBV28 and TRBJ2-5, with a tentative D call TRBD2 (5 bases). This CDR3 spans 10 amino acids. Germline V CDR1 and CDR2: MDHEN, SYDVKM. V lost 9 bases to trimming and J lost 5 bases, with 7 bases between them. The CDR3 spells CASGGETQYF. As DNA, the CDR3 is TGTGCCAGTGGCGGGGAGACCCAGTACTTC. The full variable domain, with the rest looked up from reference TRBV28 and TRBJ2-5, is DVKVTQSSRYLVKRTGEKVFLECVQDMDHENMFWYRQDPGLGLRLIYFSYDVKMKEKGDIPEGYSVSREKKERFSLILESASTNQTSMYLCASGGETQYFGPGTRLLVL.

This sequence joins TRBV28 and TRBJ2-3, with D hard to call. Trimming removed 7 bases from V and 1 base from J, with 9 bases in between. The V gene's germline CDR1 is MDHEN and CDR2 SYDVKM. The CDR3 loop spans 13 amino acids. Written as DNA, the CDR3 is TGTGCCAGCACCCCGAGCGGCACAGATACGCAGTATTTT. This codes for CASTPSGTDTQYF.

This sequence joins TRBV7-9 and TRBJ2-3; D is unclear. V was clipped by 11 bases and J by 8 bases, with 17 bases between them. The CDR3 loop spans 12 amino acids. Germline CDR1 and CDR2: SEHNR and FQNEAQ (reference sequence). The CDR3 DNA reads as TGTGCCTCGACCGGTTCCTTGGGTACGCAGTATTTT. Translated, it gives CASTGSLGTQYF. The full variable domain, its missing parts supplied by reference TRBV7-9 and TRBJ2-3, is DTGVSQNPRHKITKRGQNVTFRCDPISEHNRLYWYRQTLGQGPEFLTYFQNEAQLEKSRLLSDRFSAERPKGSFSTLEIQRTEQGDSAMYLCASTGSLGTQYFGPGTRLTVL.

The genes are TRBV5-8 and TRBJ2-5; TRBD2 matches 8 bases. This CDR3 is built from 16 residues. V gave up 4 bases and J gave up 1 base; unmatched junction bases: 9. Germline CDR1 is SGHTS and CDR2 is YDEGEE. CDR3 nucleotide sequence: TGTGCCAGCAGCCTAACAGGGACTAGACTCCAAGAGACCCAGTACTTC. It specifies CASSLTGTRLQETQYF.

The rearrangement links TRBV7-3 to TRBJ2-1; D not resolved. Deletions cut 4 bases from V and 2 bases from J, with 12 bases between. CDR1 is SGHTA, CDR2 FQGTGA, per germline. The CDR3 length is 15 residues. CDR3 coding DNA: TGTGCCAGCAGCTCCTCTAGGCGTCCCTACAATGAGCAGTTCTTC. As protein: CASSSSRRPYNEQFF.

About this clone itself: Other DNA sequences of this sample code for an identical CDR3. V is TRBV27 and J is TRBJ1-5; no definite D call. CDR3 size: 12 residues. Trimming took off 2 bases at V and 7 bases at J, with 6 bases between the two ends. Germline CDR1 and CDR2: MNHEY and SMNVEV (reference sequence). The CDR3 region is CASSLLGQPQHF. CDR3 sequence (DNA): TGTGCCAGCAGTTTACTGGGGCAGCCCCAGCATTTT.

The V call is TRBV9, the J call TRBJ2-2, with D tentatively TRBD2 (6 bases). V lost 4 bases and J 3 bases, leaving 13 bases between the germline ends. The CDR3 covers 15 residues. The V gene's germline CDR1 is SGDLS and CDR2 YYNGEE. CDR3 protein: CASSWGSGDTGELFF. As DNA, the CDR3 is TGTGCCAGCAGCTGGGGTAGCGGAGACACCGGGGAGCTGTTTTTT.

This clone was seen ten or more times. The rearrangement joins TRBV7-2 to TRBJ2-7, with TRBD2 matching over 13 bases. V was pared by 2 bases and J by 3 bases, with 7 bases of the junction left unmatched. Per germline, CDR1 SGHTA and CDR2 FQGNSA. The CDR3 loop spans 17 amino acids. The CDR3 is CASSLRTSGSVHYEQYF. In DNA, the CDR3 is TGTGCCAGCAGCTTAAGGACTAGCGGGAGTGTACACTACGAGCAGTACTTC.

Only a few counts were recorded for this clone. The chain links TRBV7-9 to TRBJ2-5, with D perhaps TRBD1 (6 bases). Germline CDR1 reads SEHNR; CDR2 reads FQNEAQ (reference sequence). The V end was cut by 5 bases, the J end by 2 bases, with 12 bases between. There are 14 residues in the CDR3. The CDR3 spells CASSLTGPQETQYF. The CDR3 DNA reads TGTGCCAGCAGCCTGACAGGACCTCAAGAGACCCAGTACTTC.

This clone was seen more than once but under ten times. The genes are TRBV27 and TRBJ2-1, with D unresolved. The CDR3 spans 13 residues. Germline V lookup: CDR1 MNHEY, CDR2 SMNVEV (reference sequence). The germline V and J ends were trimmed by 6 bases and 9 bases, with 15 bases remaining between them. CDR3 sequence reads: CASSRTFKGEQFF. CDR3 nucleotide sequence: TGTGCCAGCAGCCGAACGTTTAAGGGTGAGCAGTTCTTC.

This clone appeared a few times. The chain couples TRBV28 to TRBJ2-1; D not resolved. Trimming cost V 6 bases and J 7 bases, with 16 bases left between them. CDR3 length: 14 residues. CDR1 is MDHEN, CDR2 SYDVKM, per germline. CDR3 nucleotides: TGTGCCAGCAGCCGTCTGAATAGTCCTAATGAGCAGTTCTTC. Amino acid sequence: CASSRLNSPNEQFF.

This clone was found a few times. The chain employs TRBV4-3 and TRBJ2-1; D might be TRBD2 (5 bases). Germline CDR1 reads LGHNA; CDR2 reads YSLEER. This CDR3 region has 16 residues. Trimming cost V 0 bases and J 3 bases, with 12 bases left between them. Written as DNA, the CDR3 is TGCGCCAGCAGCCAAGATTGGCGGAGGAACTACAATGAGCAGTTCTTC. Translating gives CASSQDWRRNYNEQFF.

This clone was detected only a few times. The rearrangement uses TRBV14 and TRBJ1-1; D uncertain. The germline V gene encodes CDR1 SGHDN and CDR2 FVKESK. Trimming removed 1 base from V and 4 bases from J, with 13 bases in between. The CDR3 runs to 15 residues. The DNA for the CDR3 is TGTGCCAGCAGCCAAGTTCCCGGATGGACCACTGAAGCTTTCTTT. It yields the protein CASSQVPGWTTEAFF.

This clone was detected only a few times. The chain employs TRBV5-1 and TRBJ2-3; D might be TRBD1 or TRBD2, each matching 6 bases. CDR1 is SGHRS, CDR2 YFSETQ, per germline. The CDR3 is 14 residues long. With 3 bases removed from V and 2 bases from J, the gap between germline ends came to 10 bases. The CDR3 bases are TGCGCCAGCAGCTGGGGGGACACCACAGATACGCAGTATTTT. This sequence encodes CASSWGDTTDTQYF.